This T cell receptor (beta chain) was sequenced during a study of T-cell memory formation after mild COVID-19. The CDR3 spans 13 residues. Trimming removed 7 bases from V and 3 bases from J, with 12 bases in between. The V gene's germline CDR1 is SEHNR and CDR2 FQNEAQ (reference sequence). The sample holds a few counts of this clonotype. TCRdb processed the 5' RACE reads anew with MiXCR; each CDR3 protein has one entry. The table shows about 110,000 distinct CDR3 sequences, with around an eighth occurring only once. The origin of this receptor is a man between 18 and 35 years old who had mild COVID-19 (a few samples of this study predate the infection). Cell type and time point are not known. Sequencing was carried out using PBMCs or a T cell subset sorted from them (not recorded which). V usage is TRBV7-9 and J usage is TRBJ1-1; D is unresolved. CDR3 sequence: CASTSRQDTEAFF. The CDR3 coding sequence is TGTGCCAGCACATCAAGGCAGGACACTGAAGCTTTCTTT.